What follows are 28 T cell receptor beta chains derived from one specimen sequenced in a study of beta chain features in type 1 diabetes. The authors reverse transcribed all of the isolated RNA, so sequencing captured expressed TCRB transcripts. Profiled with immunoSEQ multiplex PCR; TCRdb holds only in-frame clones, not every one. The data show roughly 610,000 clones, around a sixth seen once. The sample consisted of naive CD4+ T cells from blood. The receptors here all came from a young man in good health.

This clone has more than one count but fewer than ten. The genes are TRBV6-5 and TRBJ1-2, with a weak D call TRBD1 (6 bases). V was shortened by 1 base and J by 6 bases, with 9 bases between the two germline ends. Germline loops: CDR1 MNHEY, CDR2 SVGAGI. The CDR3 is made up of 13 amino acids. The DNA of the CDR3 is TGTGCCAGCAGTTACTTCAGGGACAATGGCTACACCTTC. Protein product: CASSYFRDNGYTF.

This clone appeared a few times. This sequence joins TRBV19 and TRBJ2-1, with D possibly being TRBD2 (6 bases). The CDR3 is 15 amino acids. Between the trimmed V and J ends, which lost 3 bases and 6 bases, there was a span of 15 bases. CDR1 is LNHDA, CDR2 SQIVND, per germline (reference sequence). Written as DNA, the CDR3 is TGTGCCAGTAGTATCGGAGGGATCCTGGGCAATGAGCAGTTCTTC. Amino acid sequence: CASSIGGILGNEQFF.

This clone was counted a few times. The chain recombines TRBV5-4 with TRBJ2-6, with TRBD1 matching 7 bases. This CDR3 spans 17 amino acids. V gave up 1 base and J gave up 2 bases; unmatched junction bases: 6. CDR1 is SGHNT and CDR2 is YYREEE in the germline V gene (reference sequence). As DNA, the CDR3 is TGTGCCAGCAGCTTGAACAGGGGTGCTACTGGGGCCAACGTCCTGACTTTC. Encoded protein: CASSLNRGATGANVLTF. The full variable domain, with the rest looked up from reference TRBV5-4 and TRBJ2-6, is ETGVTQSPTHLIKTRGQQVTLRCSSQSGHNTVSWYQQALGQGPQFIFQYYREEENGRGNFPPRFSGLQFPNYSSELNVNALELDDSALYLCASSLNRGATGANVLTFGAGSRLTVL.

A few counts support this clone. The CDR3 region is CASSLEAGYTDTQYF. CDR3 nucleotide sequence: TGTGCCAGCAGCTTGGAGGCGGGCTACACAGATACGCAGTATTTT. V gene TRBV5-4 combines with J gene TRBJ2-3; D perhaps matches TRBD2 (5 bases). Deletions cut 0 bases from V and 2 bases from J, with 10 bases between. Germline loops: CDR1 SGHNT, CDR2 YYREEE (reference sequence). The CDR3 spans 15 residues.

The CDR3 reads CASSPIRQGGHEQYF. For the CDR3, the DNA is TGTGCCAGCTCACCTATCCGGCAGGGAGGCCACGAGCAGTACTTC. The chain combines TRBV18 with TRBJ2-7, with TRBD2 as a possible D gene (6 bases). The germline V and J ends were trimmed by 3 bases and 5 bases, with 17 bases remaining between them. The CDR3 totals 15 residues. Germline V gene sequence: CDR1 KGHSH, CDR2 LQKENI.

The chain has TRBV10-3 and TRBJ1-2; 8 bases are shared with TRBD1. V lost 7 bases, J lost 2 bases, and 6 bases stayed unmatched. Germline CDR1 reads ENHRY; CDR2 reads SYGVKD. CDR3 size: 14 residues. The CDR3 sequence: CAITRTGSNYGYTF. CDR3 coding DNA: TGTGCCATCACCAGGACAGGGAGCAACTATGGCTACACCTTC.

The chain links TRBV6-1 to TRBJ2-7; perhaps TRBD2 as D (5 bases). Germline V gene lookup returns CDR1 MNHNS and CDR2 SASEGT. The CDR3 has 11 residues. Trimming removed 3 bases from V and 11 bases from J, with 11 bases in between. CDR3 region: CASSERVREYF. The CDR3 DNA follows: TGTGCCAGCAGTGAGAGGGTAAGGGAGTACTTC.

The chain recombines TRBV4-2 with TRBJ2-7; unclear D gene. Per germline, CDR1 LGHNA and CDR2 YNFKEQ. The V end was cut by 2 bases, the J end by 3 bases, with 8 bases between. The CDR3 runs 13 residues. In nucleotides, the CDR3 is TGTGCCAGCAGCCAAAGTACACGCTACGAGCAGTACTTC. It translates to CASSQSTRYEQYF.

The V and J genes are TRBV30 and TRBJ2-7; 7 bases match TRBD2. The CDR3 length is 15 residues. The junction had 8 bases not matched to a gene; V was cut back by 1 base and J by 2 bases. CDR1 GTSNPN and CDR2 SVGIG come from the germline V gene (reference sequence). The CDR3 spells CAWSGGGEGTYEQYF. CDR3 bases: TGTGCCTGGAGTGGAGGCGGGGAGGGGACCTACGAGCAGTACTTC.

The J gene is TRBJ1-5, the V gene TRBV28; D is possibly TRBD1 (6 bases). Germline-derived CDR1 and CDR2 are MDHEN and SYDVKM. V was clipped by 0 bases and J by 6 bases, with 12 bases between them. The CDR3 has 15 amino acids. The CDR3 DNA follows: TGTGCCAGCAGTTTATGGACAGGCAAGGCTCAGCCCCAGCATTTT. The encoded protein is CASSLWTGKAQPQHF. The variable domain in full, with the rest retrieved from reference TRBV28 and TRBJ1-5, is DVKVTQSSRYLVKRTGEKVFLECVQDMDHENMFWYRQDPGLGLRLIYFSYDVKMKEKGDIPEGYSVSREKKERFSLILESASTNQTSMYLCASSLWTGKAQPQHFGDGTRLSIL.

V is TRBV15 and J is TRBJ1-2, with D hard to call. Germline V gives CDR1 LNHNV, CDR2 YYDKDF (reference sequence). The V end lost 0 bases, the J end lost 2 bases, and 10 bases lay between the germline ends. The CDR3 covers 15 residues. The CDR3 region is CATSRDLQRNYGYTF. CDR3 DNA sequence: TGTGCCACCAGCAGAGACCTACAGCGAAACTATGGCTACACCTTC.

The chain has TRBV5-5 and TRBJ1-2; D unclear. Germline-derived CDR1 and CDR2 are SGHKS and YYEKEE (reference sequence). Trimming cost V 1 base and J 2 bases, with 9 bases left between them. The CDR3 length is 14 residues. The CDR3 nucleotides read TGTGCCAGCAGCTTGCACAGCTTCAACTATGGCTACACCTTC. This gives the protein CASSLHSFNYGYTF.

This clone was seen a handful of times. J is TRBJ1-1 and V is TRBV7-2; possible D gene TRBD1, 5 bases. The ends were cut back, 3 bases at V and 0 bases at J, with 11 bases in the middle. The CDR3 runs to 15 residues. The germline V gene has CDR1 SGHTA and CDR2 FQGNSA. CDR3 nucleotide sequence: TGTGCCAGCAGCTTGCAGGGAGCGGTGAACACTGAAGCTTTCTTT. It translates to CASSLQGAVNTEAFF.

This clone was seen a few times. The V gene is TRBV4-3, the J gene TRBJ2-3, with D perhaps matching TRBD2 (6 bases). The germline gives CDR1 LGHNA, CDR2 YSLEER. V was cut by 4 bases and J by 1 base, with 6 bases left in between. CDR3 length: 13 residues. The CDR3 loop reads CASSPGGTDTQYF. In DNA, the CDR3 is TGCGCCAGCAGCCCGGGGGGCACAGATACGCAGTATTTT.

This clone appeared a few times. This chain uses TRBV7-9 with TRBJ1-4; TRBD1 matches at 7 bases. With 5 bases clipped from V and 6 bases from J, the junction kept 3 bases outside the gene matches. Germline CDR1 SEHNR, CDR2 FQNEAQ (reference sequence). The CDR3 length is 13 residues. The CDR3 loop reads CASSRQGDEKLFF. In DNA form, the CDR3 reads TGTGCCAGCAGCCGACAGGGTGATGAAAAACTGTTTTTT.

This chain connects TRBV10-3 to TRBJ2-3, with D possibly being TRBD1 (7 bases). Germline CDR1 is ENHRY and CDR2 is SYGVKD. V lost 6 bases and J lost 0, with 13 bases in between. The CDR3 length is 15 residues. CDR3 sequence (DNA): TGTGCCATCAGACGACAGGGACTGAGCACAGATACGCAGTATTTT. Encoded protein: CAIRRQGLSTDTQYF.

The chain couples TRBV25-1 to TRBJ2-1; 8 nucleotides match TRBD1. CDR3 length equals 15 residues. Germline trimming cut 2 bases from V and 3 bases from J; bases unmatched to any gene: 3. The germline CDR1 and CDR2 sequences are MGHDK and SYGVNS. The CDR3 DNA reads TGTGCCAGCAGTGAACCGGGACAGGTCTACAATGAGCAGTTCTTC. Amino acids: CASSEPGQVYNEQFF.

There are a few counts of this clone. As DNA, the CDR3 is TGTGCCAGCAGCTTGGCAGGGGGCCCGAGGTCCCAGCATTTT. Its translation: CASSLAGGPRSQHF. The V gene is TRBV5-6, the J gene TRBJ1-5, with TRBD1 matching 8 bases. Germline V lookup: CDR1 SGHDT, CDR2 YYEEEE. The V gene end was trimmed by 0 bases and the J gene end by 11 bases; junction bases not matched to a gene: 7. The CDR3 consists of 14 residues. Filled out from reference TRBV5-6 and TRBJ1-5, the complete variable domain reads DAGVTQSPTHLIKTRGQQVTLRCSPKSGHDTVSWYQQALGQGPQFIFQYYEEEERQRGNFPDRFSGHQFPNYSSELNVNALLLGDSALYLCASSLAGGPRSQHFGDGTRLSIL.

This clone was counted a few times. Other DNA sequences in the same sample also yield this CDR3. The genes are TRBV18 and TRBJ1-5; 7 nucleotides line up with TRBD1. V dropped 3 bases and J dropped 7; count of bases not matched to a gene: 3. The CDR3 is 13 amino acids. Germline values: CDR1 KGHSH, CDR2 LQKENI. CDR3 coding DNA: TGTGCCAGCTCACCTGACAGGGACCAGCCCCAGCATTTT. It translates to CASSPDRDQPQHF.

This clone was seen a handful of times. This sequence joins TRBV29-1 and TRBJ1-2, with D tentatively TRBD1 (5 bases). CDR3 size: 14 residues. CDR1 is SQVTM, CDR2 ANQGSEA, per germline. V dropped 6 bases and J dropped 3 bases, with 17 bases sitting between them. CDR3 coding DNA: TGCAGCGTGTTACCGTGGGGCCTGGACTATGGCTACACCTTC. Residues: CSVLPWGLDYGYTF.

This clone has more than one count but fewer than ten. The junction differs from germline at one of its ends, possibly a read error. V usage is TRBV7-3 and J usage is TRBJ1-2, with D possibly matching TRBD1 (6 bases). The CDR3 runs to 13 residues. Germline CDR1 and CDR2: SGHTA and FQGTGA. The CDR3 protein is CASSSSRQGPGHF. The CDR3 DNA sequence: TGTGCCAGCAGCTCGTCCCGTCAGGGGCCCGGACACTTC.

The sample holds a few counts of this clone. In the same sample, other DNA sequences code for this CDR3. The chain links TRBV4-3 to TRBJ2-1; TRBD2 is a possible D gene (7 bases). CDR1 is LGHNA, CDR2 YSLEER, per germline. CDR3 length: 16 amino acids. Trimming removed 1 base at V and 6 bases at J, with 16 bases between. DNA for the CDR3: TGCGCCAGCAGCCAAGTTTCGTGGGGGGGCAGCAATGAGCAGTTCTTC. This translates into CASSQVSWGGSNEQFF.

The CDR3 reads CASSETEWTGQGYTF. CDR3 coding DNA: TGTGCCAGCAGTGAAACGGAATGGACAGGGCAGGGCTACACCTTC. The chain carries TRBV6-1 and TRBJ1-2, with 8 positions matching TRBD1. CDR3 length equals 15 residues. J lost 8 bases, V lost 2 bases, and 10 bases had no gene match. The V gene's germline CDR1 is MNHNS and CDR2 SASEGT.

In its sample, this clone was seen a few times. V usage is TRBV5-1 and J usage is TRBJ1-2; TRBD1 aligns across 8 bases. CDR1 and CDR2 (germline): SGHRS, YFSETQ. V lost 7 bases and J lost 8; bases outside the gene matches: 13. The CDR3 is 14 amino acids. CDR3 sequence (DNA): TGCGCCAGCGGCGCCCCGGACAGGGCGGGCGGCTACACCTTC. Protein sequence: CASGAPDRAGGYTF.

In its sample, this clone was seen a few times. The V and J genes are TRBV7-2 and TRBJ1-5; D gene ambiguous. The CDR3 consists of 13 residues. Germline V gene data show CDR1 as SGHTA and CDR2 as FQGNSA. Trimming pared 0 bases from V and 6 bases from J, leaving 6 bases between. In DNA form, the CDR3 reads TGTGCCAGCAGCTTAGCTCCCCCTCAGCCCCAGCATTTT. Protein product: CASSLAPPQPQHF. The entire variable domain, with the rest obtained from reference TRBV7-2 and TRBJ1-5, is as follows: GAGVSQSPSNKVTEKGKDVELRCDPISGHTALYWYRQSLGQGLEFLIYFQGNSAPDKSGLPSDRFSAERTGGSVSTLTIQRTQQEDSAVYLCASSLAPPQPQHFGDGTRLSIL.

V gene TRBV28 combines with J gene TRBJ2-7; D may be TRBD2 (5 bases). Trimming cost V 5 bases and J 2 bases, with 13 bases left between them. Germline CDR1 reads MDHEN; CDR2 reads SYDVKM. The CDR3 covers 14 residues. CDR3 region: CASSQRVNTYEQYF. The CDR3 DNA reads as TGTGCCAGCAGTCAGAGGGTGAATACCTACGAGCAGTACTTC.

The genes are TRBV10-3 and TRBJ1-4, with D possibly being TRBD1 (6 bases). The CDR3 extends over 14 amino acids. The germline V gene has CDR1 ENHRY and CDR2 SYGVKD. Trimming stripped 5 bases from V and 7 bases from J, with 14 bases between. The CDR3 DNA is TGTGCCATCAGTAAACAGGGAATCTCTGAAAAACTGTTTTTT. This translates into CAISKQGISEKLFF.

The gene calls are TRBV4-3 and TRBJ2-3; 12 nucleotides match TRBD2. V shed 1 base, J shed 2 bases, and the junction held 1 base outside the gene matches. The CDR3 is made up of 16 amino acids. From germline, CDR1 is LGHNA and CDR2 YSLEER. This chain's CDR3 is CASSQGLAGATDTQYF. As DNA, the CDR3 is TGCGCCAGCAGCCAAGGACTAGCGGGGGCCACAGATACGCAGTATTTT.